This record looks at one TCR beta chain sequence and its context. Its target is unknown. Splitting the CD4+ cells yielded a CD45RA+ naive subset and a CD45RA-negative memory subset. This specimen belongs to a study of shared clonotypes between healthy human individuals. Generated by immunoSEQ multiplex PCR, the TCRdb table keeps only in-frame clones and is missing some. The sample has over a million clones, less than 99% seen once. Study results and caveats: Researchers found naive subsets generally carried larger estimated richness than memory subsets.

This CDR3 comprises 15 residues. The J segment lost 7 bases and the V segment lost 0 bases, leaving 5 bases of the junction unmatched. Germline CDR1 reads ENHRY; CDR2 reads SYGVKD. This rearrangement joins TRBV10-3 to TRBJ1-2, with 10 bases aligning to TRBD1. Sequencing used naive CD4+ T cells sorted from blood. Described subset: CD45RA+ positively selected. This TCR came from a young man in good health. The CDR3 DNA sequence: TGTGCCATCAGTGAGTCTGGGGACAGGGGTATTGGCTACACCTTC. Protein: CAISESGDRGIGYTF.